The source of this T cell receptor beta chain is a study of regulatory T cells in long-lasting Graves disease. Findings and limits, study-wide: Newly diagnosed patients shared around 910 public clonotypes; persistent patients shared approximately 2,700. Favored gene segments in persistent disease were TRBV28, TRBJ1-2 and TRBJ2-5.

Sample time point: persistent/refractory GD, antithyroid drugs over 5 years with positive TRAb. RNA extracted from PBMCs served as the sequencing template. The peripheral blood volume drawn was approximately 9 milliliters, and it was collected into EDTA tubes. Germline V lookup: CDR1 GTSNPN, CDR2 SVGIG (reference sequence). This CDR3 spans 13 amino acids. Trimming cost V 0 bases and J 1 base, with 6 bases left between them. Arm-PCR of CDR3 regions and iRepertoire HTBI primers were used to build TCR beta libraries. TCRdb reprocessed the multiplex PCR reads with MiXCR, giving one entry per CDR3 protein. Among about 470,000 distinct CDR3 sequences listed, roughly 21% were seen once. This clonotype has ten or more counts. Its antigen is still unknown.

This chain uses TRBV30 with TRBJ2-5; no clear D. This clonotype was obtained from a female donor with Graves disease. This specimen was peripheral blood mononuclear cells (PBMCs), taken when the disease was refractory, from a patient treated with antithyroid drugs. CDR3 DNA sequence: TGTGCCTGGAGTGTTGCGGCCCAAGAGACCCAGTACTTC. Amino acids: CAWSVAAQETQYF.